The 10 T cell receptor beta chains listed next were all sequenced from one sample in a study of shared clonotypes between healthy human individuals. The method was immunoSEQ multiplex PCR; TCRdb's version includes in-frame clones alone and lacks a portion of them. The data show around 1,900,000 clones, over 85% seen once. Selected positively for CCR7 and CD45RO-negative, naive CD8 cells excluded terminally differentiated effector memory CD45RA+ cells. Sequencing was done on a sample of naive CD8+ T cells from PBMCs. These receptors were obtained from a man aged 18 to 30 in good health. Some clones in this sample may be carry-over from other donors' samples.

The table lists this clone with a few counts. The chain's CDR3 is CASSSTPEAFF. DNA for the CDR3: TGTGCCAGCAGCTCGACGCCTGAAGCTTTCTTT. This chain links TRBV7-9 with TRBJ1-1; D remains ambiguous. Per the germline V gene, CDR1 is SEHNR and CDR2 is FQNEAQ (reference sequence). V was shortened by 4 bases and J by 6 bases, with 6 bases between the two germline ends. The CDR3 is made up of 11 amino acids.

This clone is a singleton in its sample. The CDR3 here is CASSLWAGGRSYNEQFF. The CDR3 coding sequence is TGCGCCAGCAGCTTGTGGGCGGGAGGGCGGTCCTACAATGAGCAGTTCTTC. V is TRBV5-1 and J is TRBJ2-1; TRBD2 matches 9 bases. The CDR3 loop spans 17 amino acids. The J segment lost 1 base and the V segment lost 1 base, leaving 6 bases of the junction unmatched. Germline CDR1 and CDR2: SGHRS and YFSETQ.

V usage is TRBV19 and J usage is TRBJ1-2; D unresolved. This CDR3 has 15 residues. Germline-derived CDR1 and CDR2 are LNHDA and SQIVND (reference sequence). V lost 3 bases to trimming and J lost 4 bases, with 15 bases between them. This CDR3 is CASSMRAGGVYGYTF. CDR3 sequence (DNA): TGTGCCAGTAGTATGAGGGCAGGAGGAGTCTATGGCTACACCTTC.

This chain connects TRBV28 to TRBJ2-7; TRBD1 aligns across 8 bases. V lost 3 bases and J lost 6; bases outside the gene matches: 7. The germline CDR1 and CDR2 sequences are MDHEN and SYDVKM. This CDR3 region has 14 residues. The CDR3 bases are TGTGCCAGCAGTTTGCTCAGGGGGCAAACCGAGCAGTACTTC. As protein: CASSLLRGQTEQYF. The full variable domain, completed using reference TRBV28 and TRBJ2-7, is DVKVTQSSRYLVKRTGEKVFLECVQDMDHENMFWYRQDPGLGLRLIYFSYDVKMKEKGDIPEGYSVSREKKERFSLILESASTNQTSMYLCASSLLRGQTEQYFGPGTRLTVT.

The CDR3 sequence: CASSLVLRPSGRAQETQYF. Written as DNA, the CDR3 is TGTGCCAGCAGCTTAGTCCTCCGGCCTAGCGGGAGGGCCCAAGAGACCCAGTACTTC. The V call is TRBV7-2, the J call TRBJ2-5; TRBD2 matches at 12 bases. Per the germline V gene, CDR1 is SGHTA and CDR2 is FQGNSA. The CDR3 has 19 residues. V shed 1 base and J 1 base; nucleotides not matched to a gene: 10. Filled out from reference TRBV7-2 and TRBJ2-5, the complete variable domain reads GAGVSQSPSNKVTEKGKDVELRCDPISGHTALYWYRQSLGQGLEFLIYFQGNSAPDKSGLPSDRFSAERTGGSVSTLTIQRTQQEDSAVYLCASSLVLRPSGRAQETQYFGPGTRLLVL.

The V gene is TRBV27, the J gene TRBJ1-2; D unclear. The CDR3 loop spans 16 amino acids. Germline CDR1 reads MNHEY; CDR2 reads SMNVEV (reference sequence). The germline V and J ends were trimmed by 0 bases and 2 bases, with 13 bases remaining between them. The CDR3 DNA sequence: TGTGCCAGCAGTTTATCGATAGGGCTCGGGAACTATGGCTACACCTTC. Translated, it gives CASSLSIGLGNYGYTF.

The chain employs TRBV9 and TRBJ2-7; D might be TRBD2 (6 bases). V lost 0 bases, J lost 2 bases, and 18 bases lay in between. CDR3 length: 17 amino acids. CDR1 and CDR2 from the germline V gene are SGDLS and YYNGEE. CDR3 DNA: TGTGCCAGCAGCGTAGGCCGAGCCCGGGGGTCTCCCTACGAGCAGTACTTC. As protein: CASSVGRARGSPYEQYF.

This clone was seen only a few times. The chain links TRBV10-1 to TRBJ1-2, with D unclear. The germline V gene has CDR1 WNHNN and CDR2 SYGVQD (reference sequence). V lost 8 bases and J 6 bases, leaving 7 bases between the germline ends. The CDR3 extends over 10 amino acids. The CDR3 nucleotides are TGCGCCAGCGAGGGTAATGGCTACACCTTC. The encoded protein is CASEGNGYTF.

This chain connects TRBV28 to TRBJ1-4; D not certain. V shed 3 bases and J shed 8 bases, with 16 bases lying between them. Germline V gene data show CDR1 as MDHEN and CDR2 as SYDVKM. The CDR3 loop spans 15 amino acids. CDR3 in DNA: TGTGCCAGCAGTTTCCGCCTGGAGATATCGGAAAAACTGTTTTTT. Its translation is CASSFRLEISEKLFF.

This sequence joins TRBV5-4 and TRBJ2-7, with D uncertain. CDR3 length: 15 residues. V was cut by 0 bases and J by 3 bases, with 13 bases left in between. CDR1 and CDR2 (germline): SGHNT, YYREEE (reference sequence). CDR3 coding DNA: TGTGCCAGCAGCTTGGCCACCAGAGGATTCTACGAGCAGTACTTC. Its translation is CASSLATRGFYEQYF.